This T cell receptor (beta chain) was sequenced for a study of T cell repertoires in cytomegalovirus infection. Background on the study: TCR beta signatures that were public indicated CMV infection and matching HLA type. Points from the study as a whole: CMV-specific TCR beta clonotypes restricted by HLA-C were the ones dominating the ex vivo response.

V was shortened by 1 base and J by 6 bases, with 6 bases between the two germline ends. Germline values: CDR1 SGHTA, CDR2 FQGNSA. The CDR3 runs 12 residues. This clonotype was counted many times. Its specificity is not known. TCRdb reprocessed the reads with MiXCR, giving one entry per CDR3 protein. The data contain 200,000 to 250,000 distinct CDR3 sequences, 22% of them singletons. V is TRBV7-2 and J is TRBJ1-1; D ambiguous. Material for sequencing was CD8+ T cells from PBMCs. This receptor was identified in a human donor in good health (CMV status not recorded). Some clones in this sample may be carry-over from other donors' samples. CDR3 in amino acids: CASSLVGSEAFF. The CDR3 nucleotides read TGTGCCAGCAGCTTAGTAGGGTCTGAAGCTTTCTTT.